What follows are 30 T cell receptor beta chains derived from one specimen sequenced in a study of T cell responses to AZD1222 COVID-19 vaccine. Assay used: immunoSEQ multiplex PCR; TCRdb lists only in-frame clones, some missing. The profile shows roughly 15,000 clones, more than 70% of them singletons. The source was peripheral blood, collected 28 days after the second AZD1222 dose. These receptors were obtained from an adult who received the AZD1222 COVID-19 vaccine.

The chain recombines TRBV27 with TRBJ2-7; D gene unclear. This CDR3 is 13 amino acids long. Per the germline V gene, CDR1 is MNHEY and CDR2 is SMNVEV (reference sequence). V lost 2 bases and J lost 5, with 10 bases in between. The CDR3 sequence is CASSLSRWDEQYF. CDR3 DNA sequence: TGTGCCAGCAGTTTAAGTCGATGGGACGAGCAGTACTTC.

J is TRBJ1-1 and V is TRBV7-9; the D gene is possibly TRBD1 (5 bases). Trimming pared 4 bases from V and 4 bases from J, leaving 10 bases between. The CDR3 extends over 13 amino acids. Germline V CDR1 and CDR2: SEHNR, FQNEAQ (reference sequence). CDR3 region: CASSSQDGTEAFF. The DNA of the CDR3 is TGTGCCAGCAGCTCACAGGACGGCACTGAAGCTTTCTTT.

The CDR3 DNA follows: TGTGCCATCAGTGAGAGGACAGGGGGCTCGTACGAGCAGTACTTC. Translated, it gives CAISERTGGSYEQYF. The chain combines TRBV10-3 with TRBJ2-7; 11 bases line up with TRBD1. Trimming at V came to 2 bases and at J to 4 bases, leaving 4 bases not matched to a gene. The V gene's germline CDR1 is ENHRY and CDR2 SYGVKD. The CDR3 is 15 amino acids.

V and J are TRBV27 and TRBJ1-1; D is perhaps TRBD1 (6 bases). CDR3 length: 13 residues. V was cut by 6 bases and J by 5 bases, with 13 bases left in between. CDR1 is MNHEY and CDR2 is SMNVEV in the germline V gene (reference sequence). The CDR3 reads CASRARGGTEAFF. In DNA form, the CDR3 reads TGTGCCAGCAGGGCGCGAGGGGGGACTGAAGCTTTCTTT.

The chain links TRBV7-2 to TRBJ1-5; tentative D call: TRBD1 (6 bases). Germline assignment: CDR1 SGHTA and CDR2 FQGNSA. The V and J ends lost 4 bases and 6 bases respectively, with 16 bases between them. The CDR3 totals 15 residues. The CDR3 sequence is CASSSGGTQGQPQHF. Written as DNA, the CDR3 is TGTGCCAGCAGCTCGGGGGGGACACAGGGTCAGCCCCAGCATTTT. Looking up the rest from reference TRBV7-2 and TRBJ1-5 gives the full variable domain: GAGVSQSPSNKVTEKGKDVELRCDPISGHTALYWYRQSLGQGLEFLIYFQGNSAPDKSGLPSDRFSAERTGGSVSTLTIQRTQQEDSAVYLCASSSGGTQGQPQHFGDGTRLSIL.

The CDR3 region has the DNA TGTGCCAGCAGCCCGCGACAGGGTAGCTATGGCTACACCTTC. This gives the protein CASSPRQGSYGYTF. The chain carries TRBV3-1 (or the pseudogene TRBV3-2) and TRBJ1-2; 7 bases fit TRBD1. Per the germline V gene, CDR1 is LGHDT and CDR2 is YNNKEL (reference sequence). The CDR3 length is 14 residues. The V segment lost 4 bases and the J segment 4 bases; nucleotides outside the gene matches: 6.

This clone was observed a few times. The rearrangement links TRBV4-3 to TRBJ1-4; D is perhaps TRBD1 (5 bases). Germline CDR1 is LGHNA and CDR2 is YSLEER. This CDR3 is built from 18 residues. The V and J ends lost 0 bases and 0 bases respectively, with 14 bases between them. The CDR3 DNA follows: TGCGCCAGCAGCCAAGACCCCGCCACGGGGGCAACTAATGAAAAACTGTTTTTT. Translated, it gives CASSQDPATGATNEKLFF.

The chain combines TRBV4-3 with TRBJ1-6; D is unresolved. Trimming cost V 0 bases and J 2 bases, with 8 bases left between them. The CDR3 length is 16 residues. Germline V CDR1 and CDR2: LGHNA, YSLEER. In nucleotides, the CDR3 is TGCGCCAGCAGCCAAGATAGAGTGGCCTATAATTCACCCCTCCACTTT. Residues: CASSQDRVAYNSPLHF.

V and J are TRBV6-2 or TRBV6-3 and TRBJ2-7, with 10 bases fitting TRBD1. Germline assignment: CDR1 MNHEY and CDR2 SVGEGT. V lost 6 bases to trimming and J lost 0 bases; unmatched junction nucleotides: 5. The CDR3 runs to 15 residues. In DNA form, the CDR3 reads TGTGCCAGCAGCCGGACAGGGGGAATCTCCTACGAGCAGTACTTC. It specifies CASSRTGGISYEQYF.

J is TRBJ1-4 and V is TRBV7-8, with 9 bases aligning to TRBD1. Trimming removed 4 bases from V and 7 bases from J; junction bases left unmatched: 4. CDR3 length equals 14 residues. Germline-derived CDR1 and CDR2 are SGHVS and FQNEAQ. CDR3 sequence: CASSSDRGTEKLFF. The CDR3 DNA reads TGTGCCAGCAGCTCGGACAGGGGAACTGAAAAACTGTTTTTT.

This clone appeared a single time. The gene calls are TRBV5-5 and TRBJ1-2; the D is unclear. This CDR3 comprises 17 residues. V dropped 7 bases and J dropped 6 bases, with 28 bases sitting between them. The germline CDR1 and CDR2 sequences are SGHKS and YYEKEE (reference sequence). CDR3 sequence: CASGPRSGLLSKDGYTF. The CDR3 coding sequence is TGTGCCAGCGGCCCTAGGTCGGGCCTCCTCTCGAAGGATGGCTACACCTTC.

This clone occurred a few times. The chain employs TRBV5-4 and TRBJ1-1; D remains unclear. V was shortened by 2 bases and J by 6 bases, with 5 bases between the two germline ends. The CDR3 totals 11 residues. Germline CDR1 reads SGHNT; CDR2 reads YYREEE (reference sequence). The CDR3 protein is CASSLGSEAFF. The CDR3 nucleotides read TGTGCCAGCAGCTTAGGATCTGAAGCTTTCTTT.

The chain uses TRBV7-2 and TRBJ2-1; 11 positions match TRBD2. Germline values: CDR1 SGHTA, CDR2 FQGNSA. V was pared by 1 base and J by 5 bases, with 4 bases of the junction left unmatched. The CDR3 consists of 16 residues. This CDR3 reads CASSLGLAGGHNEQFF. As DNA, the CDR3 is TGTGCCAGCAGCTTAGGGCTAGCGGGGGGCCACAATGAGCAGTTCTTC.

This rearrangement joins TRBV3-1 (or the pseudogene TRBV3-2) to TRBJ1-4, with TRBD1 as a possible D gene (6 bases). The germline V and J ends were trimmed by 0 bases and 7 bases, with 12 bases remaining between them. There are 15 residues in the CDR3. CDR1 is LGHDT, CDR2 YNNKEL, per germline (reference sequence). This CDR3 reads CASSQDPGAGEKLFF. As DNA, the CDR3 is TGTGCCAGCAGCCAAGATCCAGGGGCAGGTGAAAAACTGTTTTTT.

This chain joins TRBV12-3 or TRBV12-4 and TRBJ1-5; D perhaps matches TRBD1 (5 bases). This CDR3 spans 13 amino acids. Trimming removed 6 bases from V and 6 bases from J, with 12 bases in between. Here the CDR3 reads CASRYRSGQPQHF. The CDR3, as DNA: TGTGCCAGCAGATACAGGAGTGGTCAGCCCCAGCATTTT.

V gene TRBV13 combines with J gene TRBJ2-5; 10 nucleotides align to TRBD2. Germline CDR1 and CDR2: PRHDT and FYEKMQ (reference sequence). The CDR3 runs to 15 residues. Trimming removed 3 bases from V and 0 bases from J; junction bases left unmatched: 1. CDR3 sequence reads: CASSFSGGDQETQYF. The CDR3 nucleotides read TGTGCCAGCAGCTTCAGCGGGGGGGACCAAGAGACCCAGTACTTC.

This chain links TRBV10-3 with TRBJ1-2, with D possibly TRBD1 on 6 matching bases. Germline V gene sequence: CDR1 ENHRY, CDR2 SYGVKD. CDR3 size: 15 residues. V was clipped by 0 bases and J by 3 bases, with 11 bases between them. In nucleotides, the CDR3 is TGTGCCATCAGTGAGTCAGTAGGACAGTACTATGGCTACACCTTC. It yields the protein CAISESVGQYYGYTF.

The chain links TRBV6-5 to TRBJ1-2; 9 positions match TRBD1. From germline, CDR1 is MNHEY and CDR2 SVGAGI. The CDR3 extends over 13 amino acids. Unmatched junction bases numbered 2, after V lost 5 bases and J lost 4 bases. The CDR3 reads CASSLQGAYGYTF. CDR3 nucleotides: TGTGCCAGCAGTCTACAGGGGGCCTATGGCTACACCTTC.

CDR3 sequence (DNA): TGTGCCAGCAGACCTCCAGGGGGCTTGTATAGCAATCAGCCCCAGCATTTT. Its protein is CASRPPGGLYSNQPQHF. This rearrangement joins TRBV6-2 or TRBV6-3 to TRBJ1-5, with 8 bases matching TRBD1. Germline V gene sequence: CDR1 MNHEY, CDR2 SVGEGT. The CDR3 sequence is 17 residues long. V shed 6 bases, J shed 0 bases, and the junction held 10 bases outside the gene matches.

The rearrangement links TRBV6-5 to TRBJ1-2, with 7 bases aligning to TRBD1. V lost 6 bases and J lost 2; bases outside the gene matches: 9. This CDR3 is 15 amino acids long. The V gene's germline CDR1 is MNHEY and CDR2 SVGAGI. Written as DNA, the CDR3 is TGTGCCAGCAGCCCCCCCCGGGGACAGAACTATGGCTACACCTTC. Amino acids: CASSPPRGQNYGYTF.

The genes are TRBV30 and TRBJ2-1; D might be TRBD1 or TRBD2, each matching 5 bases. V was clipped by 0 bases and J by 3 bases, with 9 bases between them. The germline V gene has CDR1 GTSNPN and CDR2 SVGIG (reference sequence). This CDR3 has 14 amino acids. The CDR3 here is CAWSVGTFYNEQFF. The CDR3 DNA is TGTGCCTGGAGTGTCGGGACCTTCTACAATGAGCAGTTCTTC.

The DNA of the CDR3 is TGTGCCAGCAGCTCTCCGGGACAGAAAAATCAGCCCCAGCATTTT. It is translated as CASSSPGQKNQPQHF. J is TRBJ1-5 and V is TRBV11-2, with 7 nucleotides matching TRBD1. The CDR3 runs 15 residues. CDR1 SGHAT and CDR2 FQNNGV come from the germline V gene. V gave up 4 bases and J gave up 4 bases; unmatched junction bases: 7.

The rearrangement joins TRBV5-5 to TRBJ1-1, with D tentatively TRBD1 (5 bases). Trimming removed 0 bases at V and 1 base at J, with 13 bases between. The germline V gene encodes CDR1 SGHKS and CDR2 YYEKEE (reference sequence). This CDR3 has 16 residues. The CDR3 coding sequence is TGTGCCAGCAGCTTGGGGGGCGCCGGATCGAACACTGAAGCTTTCTTT. Protein product: CASSLGGAGSNTEAFF.

The V and J genes are TRBV5-5 and TRBJ1-1; weak D call: TRBD1 (5 bases). The CDR3 is made up of 15 amino acids. V was pared by 0 bases and J by 10 bases, with 19 bases between. The germline V gene encodes CDR1 SGHKS and CDR2 YYEKEE (reference sequence). The CDR3 DNA is TGTGCCAGCAGCTTGGATTTGGGGCTCGGATTGATAGCTTTCTTT. This encodes CASSLDLGLGLIAFF.

The chain has TRBV6-5 and TRBJ2-7; no definite D call. V lost 0 bases and J lost 2, with 11 bases in between. Germline CDR1 and CDR2: MNHEY and SVGAGI. This CDR3 is 15 amino acids long. CDR3 in amino acids: CASSYSYLNTYEQYF. The CDR3 coding sequence is TGTGCCAGCAGTTACTCGTATCTCAACACCTACGAGCAGTACTTC.

The CDR3 bases are TGCGCCAGCAGCCTAAGACTAGGGGACAATTCACCCCTCCACTTT. Residues: CASSLRLGDNSPLHF. V is TRBV4-3 and J is TRBJ1-6, with D possibly matching TRBD1 (5 bases). Between the trimmed V and J ends, which lost 4 bases and 7 bases, there was a span of 14 bases. The CDR3 extends over 15 amino acids. Germline loops: CDR1 LGHNA, CDR2 YSLEER.

The chain recombines TRBV28 with TRBJ1-1; D unresolved. The CDR3 is made up of 13 amino acids. The V end was cut by 2 bases, the J end by 1 base, with 5 bases between. CDR1 and CDR2 (germline): MDHEN, SYDVKM. Here the CDR3 DNA reads TGTGCCAGCAGTTTAGGACGGAACACTGAAGCTTTCTTT. Translation gives CASSLGRNTEAFF. The complete variable domain, with remaining parts taken from reference TRBV28 and TRBJ1-1, reads DVKVTQSSRYLVKRTGEKVFLECVQDMDHENMFWYRQDPGLGLRLIYFSYDVKMKEKGDIPEGYSVSREKKERFSLILESASTNQTSMYLCASSLGRNTEAFFGQGTRLTVV.

In this sample, this clone is medium-sized. This rearrangement joins TRBV6-2 or TRBV6-3 to TRBJ1-1, with D hard to call. Germline lookup yields CDR1 MNHEY and CDR2 SVGEGT. The CDR3 sequence is 12 residues long. V was pared by 2 bases and J by 2 bases, with 3 bases between. In nucleotides, the CDR3 is TGTGCCAGCAGTTACAGTAACACTGAAGCTTTCTTT. Translated, it gives CASSYSNTEAFF.

This clone occurred a few times. The rearrangement uses TRBV5-5 and TRBJ2-1; unclear D gene. The CDR3 contains 15 residues. CDR1 SGHKS and CDR2 YYEKEE come from the germline V gene (reference sequence). V gave up 4 bases and J gave up 4 bases, with 15 bases separating them. The CDR3 nucleotides read TGTGCCAGCAGCCCCGACTCCGGCGTTTACAATGAGCAGTTCTTC. Translation: CASSPDSGVYNEQFF.

This chain connects TRBV2 to TRBJ2-7; no clear D gene. V was cut by 9 bases and J by 4 bases, with 13 bases left in between. The CDR3 length is 12 residues. CDR1 is SNHLY and CDR2 is FYNNEI in the germline V gene. The CDR3 sequence: CASRANQYEQYF. Written as DNA, the CDR3 is TGTGCCAGTAGGGCCAACCAATACGAGCAGTACTTC.